This T cell receptor (beta chain) was recorded in a study of human T cells and chemical hapten exposure (dated by TCRdb to the early 2020s). Background on the whole study: For sensitization, 2% DPC in acetone was applied to a 2 cm by 2 cm area of upper inner arm skin. Patients additionally received weekly therapeutic DPC doses to the scalp throughout the roughly 25-week study period. Patch testing was performed on the upper back with Finn chambers containing 0.01% DPC, and the patch tests were scored after 6 days according to International Contact Dermatitis Research Group standards. The patient cohort, mostly female, included alopecia areata with under or over 50% scalp involvement, alopecia totalis and alopecia universalis. Libraries were pooled for sequencing, and per-sample TCR yields varied mainly because of small differences in library volumes within the pool. In alopecia patients, the study followed how the peripheral blood TCR repertoire changed in vivo over primary and secondary sensitization to diphenylcyclopropenone (DPC), a hapten. Blood was sampled from patients pre-sensitization (week 0) and at 2, 6 and about 24 weeks after DPC sensitization. Under 30 alopecia patients gave blood for TCR sequencing at one to four time points (pre-sensitization, 2, 6 and 24 weeks).

General findings and caveats noted by the study authors: All patients had alopecia, a presumed autoimmune disease, so their immune response might differ from that of healthy individuals. Patch test score was positively correlated with the number of PT1 expanded TCRs, with significance at thresholds 8, 16 and 32 but not at 4. Compared with pre-sensitization or healthy control sets, expanded TCRs formed significantly more large CDR3 similarity clusters, which is consistent with antigen-driven responses. After repeated subsampling, the strength of the expansion versus patch-test correlation and the threshold at which it became significant changed. No change with DPC sensitization was found in the number of TCRs above 1 in 1000 frequency, and no evidence of global repertoire structure alterations was found.

Library method: RACE. The sequencer listed for this sample is NextSeq 500. Library preparation attached unique molecular identifiers to individual cDNA molecules for quantitative, reproducible TCR counting. From each blood RNA sample, both TCR alpha and TCR beta chains were sequenced. Turning to the authors' computational methods: Samples had a median of about 90,000 TCRs, with a range from 23,224 to 690,600. The Decombinator software suite was used to annotate the V, J and CDR3 of the TCR reads. To make PS versus PT1 abundance plots, every sample was subsampled to the same number of TCRs (28,000). Expanded TCRs were defined as absent before sensitization and observed at least eight times at the 2-week time point. The raw public data were reprocessed by TCRdb itself: fastp quality trimming at Q25, MiXCR clonotype calling, in-frame beta chains only. Identical CDR3 protein sequences are pooled into one entry, listed with their most common genes and DNA. These V and J calls originate from TCRdb's pipeline instead of the authors' own analysis. For this sample the table gives approximately 110,000 distinct CDR3 sequences, of which approximately 10% were detected only once. Roughly 3.3% of the sample is taken by the ten largest.

Read against the paper, the sample's time point label means: patch test 1, 2 weeks after DPC sensitization. This sample's treatment or condition label indicates: therapeutic diphenylcyclopropenone sensitization with weekly scalp DPC. At each patch-test visit, blood was drawn before the patch test was applied. Patients were considered eligible if aged 18 to 70, diagnosed with alopecia and deemed suitable for DPC therapy, and patients were excluded if pregnant. Total RNA was isolated from unfractionated whole blood collected in Tempus Blood RNA tubes. As concerns this clonotype: No antigen is known for it. No much larger clone is present one base from it, and per-base qualities are unavailable.

The germline V gene specifies SQVTM as CDR1 and ANQGSEA as CDR2. V is cut by 3 bases and J by 6 bases, and the space between the germline ends is 17 bases. From cysteine to phenylalanine, the CDR3 is 14 amino acids long. Only the CDR3 DNA stays, 42 bases, in frame from base 1. Source: whole blood, taken in connection with sensitization to the hapten diphenylcyclopropenone (DPC). This sequence originates from a woman aged 40 to 50 with alopecia areata. Some clones in this sample may be carry-over from other donors' samples. The rearrangement joined TRBV29-1 to TRBJ2-5, with TRBD2 perhaps the D gene, on 7 matching bases. The CDR3 loop reads CSVDPEGGPKTQYF. The sequenced DNA is TGCAGCGTTGATCCCGAGGGGGGGCCCAAGACCCAGTACTTC.